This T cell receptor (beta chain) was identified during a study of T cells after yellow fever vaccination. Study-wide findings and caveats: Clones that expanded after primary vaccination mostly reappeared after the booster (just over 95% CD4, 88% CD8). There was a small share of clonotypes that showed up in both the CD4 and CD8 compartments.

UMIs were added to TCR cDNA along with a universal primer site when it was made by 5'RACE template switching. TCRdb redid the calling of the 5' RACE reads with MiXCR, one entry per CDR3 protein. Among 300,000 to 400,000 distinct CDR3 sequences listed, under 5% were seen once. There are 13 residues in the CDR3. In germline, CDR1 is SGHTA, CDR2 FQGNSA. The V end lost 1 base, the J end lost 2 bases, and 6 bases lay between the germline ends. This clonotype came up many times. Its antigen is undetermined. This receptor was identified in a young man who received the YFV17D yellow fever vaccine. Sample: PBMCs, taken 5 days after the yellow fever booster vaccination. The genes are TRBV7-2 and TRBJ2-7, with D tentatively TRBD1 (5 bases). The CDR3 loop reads CASSLGTTYEQYV. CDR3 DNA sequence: TGTGCCAGCAGCTTAGGGACAACCTACGAGCAGTACGTC.